These 13 T cell receptor beta chains share one sample of origin, sequenced in a study of identical twins. In TCRdb, the 5' RACE reads were re-called with MiXCR into one record per CDR3 protein. This sample has some 1,700,000 distinct CDR3 sequences, with around a third found just once. The material sequenced was cord blood. The receptors originated from a newborn girl in good health.

The rearrangement uses TRBV14 and TRBJ2-7, with TRBD2 matching 7 bases. CDR1 and CDR2 (germline): SGHDN, FVKESK. J lost 2 bases, V lost 0 bases, and 10 bases had no gene match. The CDR3 sequence is 17 residues long. In DNA form, the CDR3 reads TGTGCCAGCAGCCAAGATGGGGGGGGAATCTTTGCCTACGAGCAGTACTTC. Translation: CASSQDGGGIFAYEQYF. The variable domain in full, with the rest retrieved from reference TRBV14 and TRBJ2-7, is EAGVTQFPSHSVIEKGQTVTLRCDPISGHDNLYWYRRVMGKEIKFLLHFVKESKQDESGMPNNRFLAERTGGTYSTLKVQPAELEDSGVYFCASSQDGGGIFAYEQYFGPGTRLTVT.

The rearrangement uses TRBV5-1 and TRBJ2-1; 10 bases map to TRBD2. V trimming: 0 bases; J trimming: 6 bases; junction bases outside the gene matches: 9. Per the germline V gene, CDR1 is SGHRS and CDR2 is YFSETQ. The CDR3 sequence is 17 residues long. The CDR3 is CASSLATLAGRLNEQFF. The CDR3 DNA reads as TGCGCCAGCAGCTTGGCCACACTAGCGGGGCGACTCAATGAGCAGTTCTTC.

This clonotype came up many times. The genes are TRBV29-1 and TRBJ2-1; 8 nucleotides agree with TRBD1. Germline CDR1 reads SQVTM; CDR2 reads ANQGSEA. The trim removed 7 bases at V and 0 bases at J, leaving 5 bases unmatched. The CDR3 consists of 14 residues. The CDR3 DNA sequence: TGCAGCGACCTAACAGGGGGCTCCTACAATGAGCAGTTCTTC. Translating it yields CSDLTGGSYNEQFF.

This CDR3 reads CAIRGTGIDEQYF. As DNA, the CDR3 is TGTGCCATCAGGGGGACAGGGATCGACGAGCAGTACTTC. The chain recombines TRBV10-3 with TRBJ2-7; 9 nucleotides line up with TRBD1. Per germline, CDR1 ENHRY and CDR2 SYGVKD. There are 13 residues in the CDR3. The J segment lost 5 bases and the V segment lost 6 bases, leaving 5 bases of the junction unmatched.

The table lists this clonotype with a count of one. The V gene is TRBV7-2, the J gene TRBJ2-4; 10 bases are shared with TRBD2. The assigned J gene may be wrong: the sequence end matches TRBJ2-7 better. The CDR3 sequence is 15 residues long. Germline V lookup: CDR1 SGHTA, CDR2 FQGNSA. DNA of the CDR3: TGTGCCAGCAGCCCGGCGACTAGCGGGTTCTACGAGCAGTACTTC. It specifies CASSPATSGFYEQYF.

In this sample, this clonotype turned up a few times. The chain employs TRBV20-1 and TRBJ2-1; TRBD1 aligns across 8 bases. The CDR3 covers 15 residues. The V gene's germline CDR1 is DFQATT and CDR2 SNEGSKA (reference sequence). With 1 base clipped from V and 6 bases from J, the junction kept 8 bases outside the gene matches. CDR3 coding DNA: TGCAGTGCTAGAGTTTGGGGGACAGGATCCAATGAGCAGTTCTTC. Amino acid sequence: CSARVWGTGSNEQFF.

Concerning this clonotype itself: At one boundary the junction diverges from the germline segment, which might be a read error. The chain combines TRBV7-2 with TRBJ2-4, with 9 bases matching TRBD2. The CDR3 covers 15 residues. The germline gives CDR1 SGHTA, CDR2 FQGNSA. CDR3 nucleotide sequence: TGTGCCGGCAGCTTAGGGCTAGCGGGACTATTACCCCAGTACTTC. Amino acids: CAGSLGLAGLLPQYF.

J is TRBJ2-1 and V is TRBV20-1; D assignment may be TRBD1 or TRBD2 (5 bases each). This CDR3 has 12 residues. Trimming took off 6 bases at V and 12 bases at J, with 18 bases between the two ends. Looked up from germline, CDR1 is DFQATT and CDR2 is SNEGSKA (reference sequence). CDR3 coding DNA: TGCAGTGCCCTAGGGGAGATCCTGGGGCAGTTCTTC. Translated: CSALGEILGQFF.

This clonotype has a handful of counts. The rearrangement links TRBV29-1 to TRBJ1-4, with D unclear. Germline lookup yields CDR1 SQVTM and CDR2 ANQGSEA. The V end lost 6 bases, the J end lost 5 bases, and 13 bases lay between the germline ends. This CDR3 region has 13 residues. The CDR3 region is CSVAGGVNEKLFF. For the CDR3, the DNA is TGCAGCGTGGCAGGCGGGGTGAATGAAAAACTGTTTTTT.

The chain links TRBV21-1 to TRBJ2-1. TRBV21-1 has pseudogene status. The CDR3 has 18 residues. The CDR3 loop reads CASSKGTVGGRSYNEQFF. CDR3 bases: TGTGCCAGCAGCAAAGGCACCGTGGGTGGCCGCTCCTACAATGAGCAGTTCTTC.

This chain joins TRBV6-1 and TRBJ2-1; D possibly matches TRBD1 or TRBD2 (6 bases each). There are 17 residues in the CDR3. Trimming stripped 3 bases from V and 5 bases from J, with 20 bases between. The V gene's germline CDR1 is MNHNS and CDR2 SASEGT. The CDR3 loop reads CASSEEGPLQGHNEQFF. In DNA form, the CDR3 reads TGTGCCAGCAGTGAGGAGGGGCCGTTACAGGGTCACAATGAGCAGTTCTTC.

V and J are TRBV27 and TRBJ1-1; TRBD1 aligns across 7 bases. The CDR3 contains 14 residues. J lost 6 bases, V lost 5 bases, and 9 bases had no gene match. Germline assignment: CDR1 MNHEY and CDR2 SMNVEV (reference sequence). CDR3 coding DNA: TGTGCCAGCAGTCCGACAGGGCGGGGGGCTGAAGCTTTCTTT. Its translation is CASSPTGRGAEAFF.

This clonotype was counted at least ten times. This chain uses TRBV10-3 with TRBJ1-5; possible D gene TRBD1, 6 bases. The V gene lost 4 bases and the J gene lost 4 bases, with 8 bases spanning the gap. CDR3 length equals 13 residues. Germline CDR1 and CDR2: ENHRY and SYGVKD. Here the CDR3 reads CAISGTANQPQHF. Written as DNA, the CDR3 is TGTGCCATCAGTGGGACAGCTAATCAGCCCCAGCATTTT.